These 17 T cell receptor beta chains came from one sample sequenced in a study of OX40 agonist ivuxolimab in advanced cancers. TCRdb's copy holds only in-frame clones and misses some; the assay was immunoSEQ multiplex PCR. The sample has about 50,000 clones; roughly nine tenths are singletons. The specimen was CD4+ or CD8+ T cells sorted from blood, collected in a trial of the OX40 agonist ivuxolimab. Every receptor here comes from an adult with an advanced solid tumor such as melanoma, head and neck, liver or kidney cancer.

Only one count was recorded for this clone. V usage is TRBV30 and J usage is TRBJ1-5; D gene uncertain. The germline gives CDR1 GTSNPN, CDR2 SVGIG (reference sequence). The ends were cut back, 2 bases at V and 3 bases at J, with 8 bases in the middle. The CDR3 length is 13 residues. CDR3 bases: TGTGCCTGGAGTACGGGAAACAATCAGCCCCAGCATTTT. Residues: CAWSTGNNQPQHF.

This chain joins TRBV14 and TRBJ2-7, with D perhaps matching TRBD2 (6 bases). Germline CDR1 SGHDN, CDR2 FVKESK. V gave up 4 bases and J gave up 0 bases, with 10 bases separating them. This CDR3 is 14 amino acids long. The CDR3 sequence: CASSRAGGSYEQYF. CDR3 in DNA: TGTGCCAGCAGCCGGGCCGGGGGCTCCTACGAGCAGTACTTC. The whole variable domain, filled in from reference TRBV14 and TRBJ2-7, reads EAGVTQFPSHSVIEKGQTVTLRCDPISGHDNLYWYRRVMGKEIKFLLHFVKESKQDESGMPNNRFLAERTGGTYSTLKVQPAELEDSGVYFCASSRAGGSYEQYFGPGTRLTVT.

The chain recombines TRBV5-1 with TRBJ2-1; the match to TRBD2 covers 7 bases. The junction had 6 bases not matched to a gene; V was cut back by 4 bases and J by 5 bases. In germline, CDR1 is SGHRS, CDR2 YFSETQ. The CDR3 consists of 14 residues. The CDR3 DNA sequence: TGCGCCAGCAGCACAAGCGGGGTCGACAATGAGCAGTTCTTC. It is translated as CASSTSGVDNEQFF.

This clone was seen only once. The rearrangement links TRBV7-8 to TRBJ1-2; TRBD1 agrees at 7 bases. Unmatched junction bases numbered 6, after V lost 0 bases and J lost 5 bases. Germline CDR1 SGHVS, CDR2 FQNEAQ. The CDR3 consists of 15 residues. For the CDR3, the DNA is TGTGCCAGCAGCTTAGCCACAGGGGCAGCGTATGGCTACACCTTC. It encodes CASSLATGAAYGYTF.

V and J are TRBV5-1 and TRBJ2-7, with a weak D call TRBD1 (5 bases). Germline CDR1 is SGHRS and CDR2 is YFSETQ. V lost 1 base and J 6 bases, leaving 14 bases between the germline ends. The length of the CDR3 is 14 residues. CDR3 loop: CASSLMQGRPEQYF. The CDR3, as DNA: TGCGCCAGCAGCTTGATGCAGGGTCGCCCCGAGCAGTACTTC.

This chain connects TRBV2 to TRBJ2-1, with 7 nucleotides matching TRBD1. The germline V gene has CDR1 SNHLY and CDR2 FYNNEI. J gave up 10 bases and V 5 bases, and 11 bases lay outside the gene matches. This CDR3 spans 14 amino acids. The CDR3 here is CASSRDSGQGEQFF. The CDR3 DNA reads as TGTGCCAGCAGTCGGGACAGCGGCCAGGGAGAGCAGTTCTTC.

The genes are TRBV29-1 and TRBJ2-1; D gene unclear. Germline CDR1 is SQVTM and CDR2 is ANQGSEA. The length of the CDR3 is 13 residues. V gave up 7 bases and J gave up 7 bases, with 17 bases separating them. CDR3 bases: TGCAGCGCCGCTCACCTCCTAGGTAATGAGCAGTTCTTC. Translated: CSAAHLLGNEQFF.

CDR3: CATSREVGALGPQHF. The CDR3 bases are TGTGCCACCAGCAGAGAGGTAGGGGCCCTCGGGCCCCAGCATTTT. The chain joins TRBV15 to TRBJ1-5; D is possibly TRBD1 (5 bases). Germline V gene sequence: CDR1 LNHNV, CDR2 YYDKDF (reference sequence). Trimming left V 0 bases short and J 9 bases short, with 15 bases between. This CDR3 is 15 amino acids long.

V is TRBV11-3 and J is TRBJ2-5; D is perhaps TRBD1 (6 bases). The germline V gene has CDR1 SGHNT and CDR2 YENEEA. The CDR3 covers 15 residues. V lost 2 bases, J lost 5 bases, and 15 bases lay in between. This CDR3 is CASSLWAGTSETQYF. CDR3 coding DNA: TGTGCCAGCAGCTTATGGGCCGGGACATCTGAGACCCAGTACTTC.

This chain uses TRBV7-9 with TRBJ1-2; D gene uncertain. Trimming took 5 bases from V and 4 from J, leaving 11 bases between them. The CDR3 totals 13 residues. Germline V gene data show CDR1 as SEHNR and CDR2 as FQNEAQ (reference sequence). In DNA form, the CDR3 reads TGTGCCAGCAGCCGTAAGGCGATCTATGGCTACACCTTC. It is translated as CASSRKAIYGYTF.

This clone was seen a single time. The genes are TRBV11-1 and TRBJ2-3; 7 nucleotides agree with TRBD1. Germline lookup yields CDR1 SGHAT and CDR2 FQDESV (reference sequence). CDR3 size: 16 residues. With V trimmed by 7 bases and J by 3 bases, 13 bases remained unmatched. CDR3 amino acids: CASTQTGTVMTDTQYF. The CDR3 nucleotides read TGTGCCAGCACCCAGACCGGGACAGTGATGACAGATACGCAGTATTTT.

CDR3 loop: CAYTRGNYYGYTF. CDR3 bases: TGTGCCTATACCAGGGGAAACTACTATGGCTACACCTTC. The chain employs TRBV30 and TRBJ1-2; D is possibly TRBD1 (6 bases). The length of the CDR3 is 13 residues. Trimming left V 7 bases short and J 3 bases short, with 15 bases between. Germline V gives CDR1 GTSNPN, CDR2 SVGIG (reference sequence).

V and J are TRBV6-5 and TRBJ2-1; D gene uncertain. CDR1 is MNHEY, CDR2 SVGAGI, per germline. Deletions cut 0 bases from V and 8 bases from J, with 14 bases between. The CDR3 is made up of 15 amino acids. CDR3 nucleotides: TGTGCCAGCAGTTACTCGCGGCTGAGCCGGTATGAGCAGTTCTTC. Its translation: CASSYSRLSRYEQFF.

The V call is TRBV6-5, the J call TRBJ1-6; D may be TRBD1 (5 bases). The CDR3 loop spans 15 amino acids. Trimming removed 5 bases at V and 10 bases at J, with 18 bases between. Germline V gene sequence: CDR1 MNHEY, CDR2 SVGAGI. CDR3 sequence reads: CASSMGSGSKSPLHF. CDR3 sequence (DNA): TGTGCCAGCAGTATGGGGTCAGGGAGTAAATCACCCCTCCACTTT.

This rearrangement joins TRBV5-1 to TRBJ2-3; perhaps TRBD2 as D (5 bases). Trimming left V 0 bases short and J 3 bases short, with 11 bases between. Germline lookup yields CDR1 SGHRS and CDR2 YFSETQ. The length of the CDR3 is 15 residues. The CDR3: CASSLEARRTDTQYF. CDR3 bases: TGCGCCAGCAGCTTGGAGGCCAGGAGGACAGATACGCAGTATTTT.

The V and J genes are TRBV5-1 and TRBJ2-7, with TRBD1 identical over 7 bases. V was pared by 0 bases and J by 6 bases, with 6 bases of the junction left unmatched. This CDR3 comprises 14 residues. Germline V gives CDR1 SGHRS, CDR2 YFSETQ. In DNA, the CDR3 is TGCGCCAGCAGCTTGGGTACAGGGGTCGGCGAGCAGTACTTC. Its translation is CASSLGTGVGEQYF.

This chain joins TRBV7-9 and TRBJ1-4; D might be TRBD1 (5 bases). Germline lookup yields CDR1 SEHNR and CDR2 FQNEAQ (reference sequence). Deletions cut 5 bases from V and 6 bases from J, with 16 bases between. The CDR3 loop spans 15 amino acids. CDR3: CASSPSGTKDEKLFF. In DNA, the CDR3 is TGTGCCAGCAGCCCCTCAGGGACCAAGGATGAAAAACTGTTTTTT.